The clone carrying this T cell receptor beta chain was detected many times. Its antigen is not known. The CDR3 spans 15 residues. Per the germline V gene, CDR1 is SEHNR and CDR2 is FQNEAQ (reference sequence). V was clipped by 6 bases and J by 4 bases; unmatched bases: 4. With iRepertoire HTBI primers and Arm-PCR of CDR3 regions, TCR beta libraries were built. TCRdb fed the multiplex PCR reads into MiXCR, producing one record per CDR3 protein. The data contain 200,000 to 300,000 distinct CDR3 sequences, 20% of them singletons. This specimen comes from a study of regulatory T cells in long-lasting Graves disease. Study-wide points: Persistent patients shared more public clonotypes (about 2,700) than new patients (roughly 970). Among samples with persistent disease, TRBV28, TRBJ1-2 and TRBJ2-5 were favored.

Time point: newly diagnosed GD, antithyroid drugs for less than 3 months. Isolated PBMC RNA provided the starting material for the TCR library. Graves' disease diagnoses used American Thyroid Association guidelines. As collected, the peripheral blood samples measured about 9.6 milliliters each and went into EDTA tubes. This sample comprised peripheral blood mononuclear cells (PBMCs), obtained at new diagnosis, from a patient treated with antithyroid drugs. The chain is built from TRBV7-9 and TRBJ2-1, with 12 bases identical to TRBD2. The source is a female donor with Graves disease. The CDR3 coding sequence is TGTGCCAGCAGACTCGGACTAGCGGGATACAATGAGCAGTTCTTC. Translated: CASRLGLAGYNEQFF. The variable domain in full, completed from reference TRBV7-9 and TRBJ2-1, reads DTGVSQNPRHKITKRGQNVTFRCDPISEHNRLYWYRQTLGQGPEFLTYFQNEAQLEKSRLLSDRFSAERPKGSFSTLEIQRTEQGDSAMYLCASRLGLAGYNEQFFGPGTRLTVL.